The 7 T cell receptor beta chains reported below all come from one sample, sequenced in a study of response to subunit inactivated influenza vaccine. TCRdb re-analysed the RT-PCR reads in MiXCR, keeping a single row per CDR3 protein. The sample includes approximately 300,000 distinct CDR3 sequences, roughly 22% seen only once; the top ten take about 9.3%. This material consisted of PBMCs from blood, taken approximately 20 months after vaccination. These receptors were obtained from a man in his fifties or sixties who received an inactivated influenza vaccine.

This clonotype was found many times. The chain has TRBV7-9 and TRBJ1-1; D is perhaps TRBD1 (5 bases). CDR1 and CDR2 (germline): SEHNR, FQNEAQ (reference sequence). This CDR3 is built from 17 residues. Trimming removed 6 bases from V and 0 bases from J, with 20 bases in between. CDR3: CASRGDLLPVMNTEAFF. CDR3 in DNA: TGTGCCAGCAGGGGGGACCTTCTTCCCGTAATGAACACTGAAGCTTTCTTT.

The CDR3: CASSPRGRVFYEQYF. For the CDR3, the DNA is TGTGCCAGCAGCCCCCGGGGGAGGGTCTTCTACGAGCAGTACTTC. The genes are TRBV5-6 and TRBJ2-7; the match to TRBD2 covers 7 bases. CDR1 is SGHDT and CDR2 is YYEEEE in the germline V gene. V was clipped by 4 bases and J by 3 bases; unmatched bases: 10. The length of the CDR3 is 15 residues.

CDR3: CASSGYQGASLGETQYF. In DNA form, the CDR3 reads TGTGCCAGCAGTGGCTACCAGGGCGCCTCTTTGGGAGAGACCCAGTACTTC. This chain links TRBV6-1 with TRBJ2-5; tentative D call: TRBD1 (5 bases). V lost 4 bases to trimming and J lost 4 bases, with 22 bases between them. The CDR3 runs to 17 residues. Looked up from germline, CDR1 is MNHNS and CDR2 is SASEGT.

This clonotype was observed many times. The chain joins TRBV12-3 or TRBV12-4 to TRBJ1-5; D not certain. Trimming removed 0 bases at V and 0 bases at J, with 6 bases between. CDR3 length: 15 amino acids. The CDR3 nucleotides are TGTGCCAGCAGTTTAGCGGGTTATAGCAATCAGCCCCAGCATTTT. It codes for CASSLAGYSNQPQHF.

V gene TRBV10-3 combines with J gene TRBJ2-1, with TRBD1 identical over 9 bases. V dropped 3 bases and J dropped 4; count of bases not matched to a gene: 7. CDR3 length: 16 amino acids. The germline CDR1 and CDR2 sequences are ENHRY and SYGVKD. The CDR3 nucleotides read TGTGCCATCAGTGAAGGGACAGGGCGGTCGTACAATGAGCAGTTCTTC. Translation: CAISEGTGRSYNEQFF.

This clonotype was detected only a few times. The CDR3: CSARQGASLLNTEAFF. In DNA form, the CDR3 reads TGCAGTGCCAGACAGGGGGCCTCTCTATTGAACACTGAAGCTTTCTTT. The V and J genes are TRBV20-1 and TRBJ1-1; 10 nucleotides match TRBD1. V shed 6 bases and J 0 bases; nucleotides not matched to a gene: 10. The CDR3 length is 16 residues. Germline V gene data show CDR1 as DFQATT and CDR2 as SNEGSKA (reference sequence).

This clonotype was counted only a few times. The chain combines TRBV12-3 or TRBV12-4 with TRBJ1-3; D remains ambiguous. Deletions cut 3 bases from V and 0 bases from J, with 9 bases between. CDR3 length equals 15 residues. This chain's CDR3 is CASSFRARSGNTIYF. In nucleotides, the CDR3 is TGTGCCAGCAGTTTTAGGGCTCGCTCTGGAAACACCATATATTTT.